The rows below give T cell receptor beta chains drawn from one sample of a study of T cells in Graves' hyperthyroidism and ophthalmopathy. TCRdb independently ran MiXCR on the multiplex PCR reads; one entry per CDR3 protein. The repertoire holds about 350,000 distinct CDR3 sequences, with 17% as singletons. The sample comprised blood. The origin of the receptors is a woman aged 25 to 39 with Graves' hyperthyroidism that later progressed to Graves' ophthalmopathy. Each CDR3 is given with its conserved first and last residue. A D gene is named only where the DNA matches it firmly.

CDR3: CASSLRGIGNTIYF; D: NA; J: TRBJ1-3; V: TRBV12-3/TRBV12-4
CDR3: CSARATIAGVNEQYF; D: TRBD2; J: TRBJ2-7; V: TRBV20-1
CDR3: CSAIHSAYEQYF; D: NA; J: TRBJ2-7; V: TRBV20-1
CDR3: CASSTSPSTDTQYF; D: NA; J: TRBJ2-3; V: TRBV11-1
CDR3: CASSFRYHSYNEQFF; D: NA; J: TRBJ2-1; V: TRBV27
CDR3: CASSLMGLGNQPQHF; D: NA; J: TRBJ1-5; V: TRBV27
CDR3: CASSSVEWTGSYEQYF; D: TRBD1; J: TRBJ2-7; V: TRBV5-5
CDR3: CASTSTAGRNEQFF; D: NA; J: TRBJ2-1; V: TRBV19
CDR3: CASSLPGTGAGYEQYF; D: TRBD1; J: TRBJ2-7; V: TRBV7-8
CDR3: CASGYREDTEAFF; D: NA; J: TRBJ1-1; V: TRBV27
CDR3: CSARPGLAGGLAYNEQFF; D: TRBD2; J: TRBJ2-1; V: TRBV20-1
CDR3: CASSSPGTQGPNTEAFF; D: NA; J: TRBJ1-1; V: TRBV11-2
CDR3: CSASSLAGAFAYEQYF; D: TRBD2; J: TRBJ2-7; V: TRBV20-1
CDR3: CASSWTEEIHPLHF; D: NA; J: TRBJ1-6; V: TRBV28
CDR3: CSASAQGEGETQYF; D: NA; J: TRBJ2-5; V: TRBV20-1
CDR3: CASSPDRSSSYEQYF; D: TRBD1; J: TRBJ2-7; V: TRBV27
CDR3: CASSQDRRPMQETQYF; D: NA; J: TRBJ2-5; V: TRBV3-1
CDR3: CASSKPGTSGGYITINEQFF; D: TRBD2; J: TRBJ2-1; V: TRBV4-1
CDR3: CASSSWGLRVDEQYF; D: NA; J: TRBJ2-7; V: TRBV19
CDR3: CASTRDRGTRDEQFF; D: TRBD1; J: TRBJ2-1; V: TRBV27
CDR3: CASSPPPDLSWPTGNTIYF; D: NA; J: TRBJ1-3; V: TRBV18
CDR3: CSALPGTLETQYF; D: NA; J: TRBJ2-5; V: TRBV20-1
CDR3: CASSSEQGALEQYF; D: TRBD1; J: TRBJ2-7; V: TRBV12-3/TRBV12-4
CDR3: CASSDFNPTNEKLFF; D: NA; J: TRBJ1-4; V: TRBV6-1
CDR3: CASSYFSGASSSGELFF; D: NA; J: TRBJ2-2; V: TRBV6-5
CDR3: CASRATGSNQPQHF; D: NA; J: TRBJ1-5; V: TRBV28
CDR3: CAWSVTGVYEQYF; D: TRBD1; J: TRBJ2-7; V: TRBV30
CDR3: CASNPGGAHEKLFF; D: NA; J: TRBJ1-4; V: TRBV6-1
CDR3: CASSVGTEDIQYF; D: NA; J: TRBJ2-4; V: TRBV9
CDR3: CASSYRGPSTNEKLFF; D: TRBD1; J: TRBJ1-4; V: TRBV7-8
CDR3: CAWGPGARNEKLFF; D: NA; J: TRBJ1-4; V: TRBV30
CDR3: CASSESRQASYNEQFF; D: NA; J: TRBJ2-1; V: TRBV2
CDR3: CASSPRGVNTEAFF; D: NA; J: TRBJ1-1; V: TRBV5-1
CDR3: CANSSGTYEQYF; D: NA; J: TRBJ2-7; V: TRBV19
CDR3: CASRGGQGTSHF; D: TRBD1; J: TRBJ1-5; V: TRBV6-2/TRBV6-3
CDR3: CASSQVAVLDRKNTEAFF; D: NA; J: TRBJ1-1; V: TRBV3-1
CDR3: CASSFPRETQYF; D: NA; J: TRBJ2-5; V: TRBV6-2/TRBV6-3
CDR3: CSASIAGGNYNEQFF; D: TRBD2; J: TRBJ2-1; V: TRBV20-1
CDR3: CSARLTGGNYEQYF; D: NA; J: TRBJ2-7; V: TRBV20-1
CDR3: CAWREAGWGETQYF; D: NA; J: TRBJ2-5; V: TRBV30
CDR3: CASNLNRANTGELFF; D: NA; J: TRBJ2-2; V: TRBV6-1
CDR3: CASSKTSGSAISLEQYF; D: TRBD2; J: TRBJ2-7; V: TRBV25-1
CDR3: CASSQDGGRGTGELFF; D: TRBD2; J: TRBJ2-2; V: TRBV4-1
CDR3: CASSVESRDRGEETQYF; D: TRBD1; J: TRBJ2-5; V: TRBV9
CDR3: CASSLSGLRGDTQYF; D: NA; J: TRBJ2-3; V: TRBV27
CDR3: CASSEDQGDTEAFF; D: NA; J: TRBJ1-1; V: TRBV2
CDR3: CASSGATSRNTGELFF; D: NA; J: TRBJ2-2; V: TRBV2
CDR3: CASSHQDSSYEQYF; D: NA; J: TRBJ2-7; V: TRBV4-1
CDR3: CASSADTTEAFF; D: NA; J: TRBJ1-1; V: TRBV18
CDR3: CASSAPRGHTGELFF; D: TRBD1; J: TRBJ2-2; V: TRBV2
CDR3: CAWSVVRAGANVLTF; D: NA; J: TRBJ2-6; V: TRBV30
CDR3: CASSLAPKATDTQYF; D: NA; J: TRBJ2-3; V: TRBV12-3/TRBV12-4
CDR3: CASVQYGTAGELFF; D: NA; J: TRBJ2-2; V: TRBV7-9
CDR3: CSALQGDMSTEAFF; D: TRBD1; J: TRBJ1-1; V: TRBV20-1